In this sample, the clone carrying this T cell receptor (beta chain) turned up a few times. Antigen: not known. This entry belongs to a study of beta chain features in type 1 diabetes. Study-level results: VDJ junctions in type 1 diabetes patients carried more deletions and fewer insertions. Sequencing the cDNA could make cells with high TCR expression show up more than they should. Type 1 diabetes patients had TCRB CDR3s that were shorter (moderately but significantly so) in all four CD4+ subsets.

Since all of the isolated RNA was reverse transcribed, expressed TCRB transcripts were what got sequenced. Profiling relied on immunoSEQ multiplex PCR, and the TCRdb table lists in-frame clones only, not all of them. This repertoire shows a few hundred thousand clones, 8.5% to 10% found once; its top ten account for approximately 0.6%. V dropped 6 bases and J dropped 5; count of bases not matched to a gene: 4. Germline CDR1 reads LNHDA; CDR2 reads SQIVND (reference sequence). The CDR3 extends over 14 amino acids. Sorting with CD45RO/CCR7/CD25/CD127/CD95/CD27 yielded naive, central memory, regulatory and stem-like memory CD4+ cells.

The TCR sequence derives from a young man with type 1 diabetes. Sequenced sample: central memory CD4+ T cells from blood. The chain links TRBV19 to TRBJ2-1; 10 nucleotides match TRBD1. The DNA for the CDR3 is TGTGCCAGTAGGGAGACAGGGGGCAACAATGAGCAGTTCTTC. Translated, it gives CASRETGGNNEQFF.